The source of this T cell receptor beta chain is a study of cytomegalovirus exposure and HLA in healthy donors. Study at large: The 120 or so validation repertoires used the same platform as the approximately 670 first-cohort repertoires, a later analysis reported.

Germline V gene sequence: CDR1 SGHNT, CDR2 YENEEA. The ends were cut back, 0 bases at V and 6 bases at J, with 3 bases in the middle. This CDR3 is built from 13 residues. This clone appeared once. Its antigen is as yet unknown. The assay was immunoSEQ multiplex PCR, and TCRdb's table has in-frame clones only and misses some. Seen here are more than 110,000 clones, 94% observed once, and the top ten hold 1.5% to 2%. Study-wide results and caveats: The study flagged some 170 TCR beta chains as cytomegalovirus-associated.

The chain couples TRBV11-3 to TRBJ1-6; D call uncertain. This receptor was obtained from a man aged 18 to 29 in good health and CMV-seropositive. The sequenced sample was PBMCs. The CDR3 sequence: CASSLDGNSPLHF. The DNA for the CDR3 is TGTGCCAGCAGCTTAGACGGTAATTCACCCCTCCACTTT.